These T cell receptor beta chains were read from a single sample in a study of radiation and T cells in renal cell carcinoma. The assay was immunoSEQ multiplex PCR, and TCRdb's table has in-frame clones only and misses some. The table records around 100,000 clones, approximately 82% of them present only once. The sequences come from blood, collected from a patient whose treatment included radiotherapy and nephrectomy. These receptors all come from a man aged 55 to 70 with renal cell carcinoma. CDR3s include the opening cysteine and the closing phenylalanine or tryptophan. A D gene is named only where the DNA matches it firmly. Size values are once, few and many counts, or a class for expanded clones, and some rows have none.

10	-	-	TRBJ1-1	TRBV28	CATQDTEAFF	TGTGCCACCCAGGACACTGAAGCTTTCTTT
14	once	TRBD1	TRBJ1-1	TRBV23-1	CAGSAGQVTTEAFF	TGCGCCGGATCGGCGGGACAGGTGACTACTGAAGCTTTCTTT
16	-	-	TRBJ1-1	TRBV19	CASSIISGTANTEAFF	TGTGCCAGTAGTATAATATCAGGGACGGCGAACACTGAAGCTTTCTTT
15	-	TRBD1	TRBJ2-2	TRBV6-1	CASSEATGRTGELFF	TGTGCCAGCAGTGAAGCGACAGGGAGAACCGGGGAGCTGTTTTTT
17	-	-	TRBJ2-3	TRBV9	CASSVGWGPGQEGGQYF	TGTGCCAGCAGCGTAGGATGGGGACCTGGACAGGAGGGAGGTCAGTATTTT
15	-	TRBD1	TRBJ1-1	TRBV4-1	CASSPRGQAGTEAFF	TGCGCCAGCAGCCCCCGAGGACAGGCAGGCACTGAAGCTTTCTTT
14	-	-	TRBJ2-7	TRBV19	CASSPREQAYEQYF	TGTGCCAGTAGCCCCCGAGAGCAAGCCTACGAGCAGTACTTC
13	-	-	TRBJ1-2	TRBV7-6	CASSLREGDGYTF	TGTGCCAGCAGCCTCCGAGAGGGGGATGGCTACACCTTC
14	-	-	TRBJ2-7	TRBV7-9	CASSLGGAQGEQYF	TGTGCCAGCAGCTTAGGGGGGGCACAGGGCGAGCAGTACTTC
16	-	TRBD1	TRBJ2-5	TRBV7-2	CASSLDWDRVGETQYF	TGTGCCAGCAGCTTAGACTGGGACAGGGTGGGAGAGACCCAGTACTTC
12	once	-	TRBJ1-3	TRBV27	CASQGAGNTIYF	TGTGCCAGCCAGGGTGCTGGAAACACCATATATTTT
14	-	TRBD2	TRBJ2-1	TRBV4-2	CASSPGLADNEQFF	TGTGCCAGCAGCCCCGGACTAGCAGACAATGAGCAGTTCTTC
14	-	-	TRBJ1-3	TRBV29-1	CSGAQGGAGNTIYF	TGCAGCGGTGCTCAAGGGGGGGCTGGAAACACCATATATTTT
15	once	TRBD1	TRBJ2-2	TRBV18	CASSTGTGNTGELFF	TGTGCCAGCTCAACCGGGACAGGGAACACCGGGGAGCTGTTTTTT
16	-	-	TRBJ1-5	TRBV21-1	CASSLKPGNSNQPQHF	TGTGCCAGCAGTTTGAAACCAGGGAATAGCAATCAGCCCCAGCATTTT
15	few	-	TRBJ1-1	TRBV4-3	CASSQDIGRGAEAFF	TGCGCCAGCAGCCAAGATATAGGGCGAGGGGCTGAAGCTTTCTTT
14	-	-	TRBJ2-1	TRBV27	CASKNWALYNEQFF	TGTGCCAGCAAAAATTGGGCCCTTTACAATGAGCAGTTCTTC
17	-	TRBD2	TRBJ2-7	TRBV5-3	CARSAGRRTSGSYEQYF	TGTGCCAGAAGCGCGGGGCGTAGGACTAGCGGTTCCTACGAGCAGTACTTC
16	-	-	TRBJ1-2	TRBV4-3	CASSQDMGGPSYGYTF	TGCGCCAGCAGCCAAGATATGGGCGGTCCTAGCTATGGCTACACCTTC
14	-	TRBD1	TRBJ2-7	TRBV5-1	CASSPRQGAWEQYF	TGCGCCAGCAGCCCCCGACAGGGGGCATGGGAGCAGTACTTC
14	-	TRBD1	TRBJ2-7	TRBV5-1	CASSSGQGAYEQYF	TGCGCCAGCAGCTCAGGACAGGGGGCCTACGAGCAGTACTTC
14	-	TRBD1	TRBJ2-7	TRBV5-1	CASSYRDRVHEQYF	TGCGCCAGCAGCTACCGGGACAGGGTACACGAGCAGTACTTC
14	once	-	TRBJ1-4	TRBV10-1	CASSELQGGEKLFF	TGCGCCAGCAGTGAGCTCCAGGGTGGTGAAAAACTGTTTTTT
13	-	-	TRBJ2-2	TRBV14	CASSRGRSGELFF	TGTGCCAGCAGTAGGGGGAGGTCCGGGGAGCTGTTTTTT
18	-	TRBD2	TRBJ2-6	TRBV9	CASSVAAGVVSGANVLTF	TGTGCCAGCAGCGTAGCGGCGGGAGTGGTATCTGGGGCCAACGTCCTGACTTTC
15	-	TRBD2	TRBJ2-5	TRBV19	CASNLRGTSGETQYF	TGTGCCAGTAACCTAAGAGGGACTAGCGGAGAGACCCAGTACTTC
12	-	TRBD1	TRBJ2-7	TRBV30	CARGGRGSEQYF	TGTGCCCGAGGGGGCAGGGGAAGCGAGCAGTACTTC
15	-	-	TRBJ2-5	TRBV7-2	CASSLRTGALVTQYF	TGTGCCAGCAGCTTACGGACGGGGGCACTAGTGACCCAGTACTTC
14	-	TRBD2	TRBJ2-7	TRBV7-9	CASSLSSGKYEQYF	TGTGCCAGCAGTCTTTCGAGCGGGAAGTACGAGCAGTACTTC
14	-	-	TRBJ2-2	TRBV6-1	CAISPGRNTGELFF	TGTGCTATAAGCCCCGGGAGGAACACCGGGGAGCTGTTTTTT
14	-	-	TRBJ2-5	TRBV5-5	CASSKDSISGTQYF	TGTGCCAGCAGCAAGGACAGTATCTCGGGGACCCAGTACTTC
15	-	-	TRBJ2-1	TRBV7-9	CASASAYPLYNEQFF	TGTGCCAGCGCCTCTGCGTACCCCCTCTACAATGAGCAGTTCTTC
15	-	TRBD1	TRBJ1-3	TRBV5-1	CASSAGQNSGNTIYF	TGCGCCAGCAGCGCGGGACAGAACTCTGGAAACACCATATATTTT
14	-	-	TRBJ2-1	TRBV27	CASSLFSGDNEQFF	TGTGCCAGCAGTTTATTCTCTGGTGACAATGAGCAGTTCTTC
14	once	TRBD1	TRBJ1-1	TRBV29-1	CSAGQTRANTEAFF	TGCAGCGCGGGACAGACAAGGGCCAACACTGAAGCTTTCTTT
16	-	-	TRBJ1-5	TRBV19	CASSIGSLRGNQPQHF	TGTGCCAGTAGTATAGGCTCCCTTCGCGGCAATCAGCCCCAGCATTTT
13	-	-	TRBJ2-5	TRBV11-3	CASSPRLQETQYF	TGTGCCAGCAGCCCGCGCTTGCAAGAGACCCAGTACTTC
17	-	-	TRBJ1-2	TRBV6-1	CASSEPGPSGGGRGYTF	TGTGCCAGCAGTGAACCCGGGCCGAGTGGGGGCGGAAGGGGCTACACCTTC
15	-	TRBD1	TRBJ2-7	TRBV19	CASRPTGQGPYEQYF	TGTGCCAGTAGGCCCACGGGACAGGGGCCCTACGAGCAGTACTTC
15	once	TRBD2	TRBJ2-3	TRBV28	CASSFAGGPGDTQYF	TGTGCCAGCAGTTTTGCGGGAGGGCCGGGAGATACGCAGTATTTT
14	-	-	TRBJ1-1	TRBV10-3	CAIRETTMNTEAFF	TGTGCCATCAGGGAGACAACTATGAACACTGAAGCTTTCTTT
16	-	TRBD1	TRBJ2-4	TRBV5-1	CASSLGTGVAKNIQYF	TGCGCCAGCAGCTTGGGGACAGGGGTAGCCAAAAACATTCAGTACTTC
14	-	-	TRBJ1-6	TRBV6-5	CAIRSGPYNSPLHF	TGTGCCATCAGGTCAGGTCCCTATAATTCACCCCTCCACTTT
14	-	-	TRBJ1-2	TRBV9	CASSVVRAPMGYTF	TGTGCCAGCAGCGTAGTCCGGGCCCCCATGGGCTACACCTTC
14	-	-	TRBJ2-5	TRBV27	CASRTGLDQETQYF	TGTGCCAGCAGGACAGGACTGGACCAAGAGACCCAGTACTTC
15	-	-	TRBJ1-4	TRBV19	CASSITSGTNEKLFF	TGTGCCAGTAGTATTACCTCGGGAACTAATGAAAAACTGTTTTTT
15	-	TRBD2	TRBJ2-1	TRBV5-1	CASSLVVSGGHEQFF	TGCGCCAGCAGCTTGGTGGTTAGCGGGGGCCATGAGCAGTTCTTC
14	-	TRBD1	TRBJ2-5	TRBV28	CASRRVRDSKTQYF	TGTGCCAGCCGCCGCGTGAGGGACAGTAAGACCCAGTACTTC
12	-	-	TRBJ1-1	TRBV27	CASSSPMAEAFF	TGTGCCAGCAGTTCCCCGATGGCTGAAGCTTTCTTT
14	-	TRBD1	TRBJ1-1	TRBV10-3	CAIIGTGIVTEAFF	TGTGCCATCATTGGGACAGGGATCGTCACTGAAGCTTTCTTT
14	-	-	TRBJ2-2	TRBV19	CASRERGNTGELFF	TGTGCCAGTAGAGAAAGGGGGAACACCGGGGAGCTGTTTTTT
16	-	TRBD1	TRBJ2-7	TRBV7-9	CASSRGLGTGRYEQYF	TGTGCCAGCAGCAGGGGGCTAGGGACAGGGAGGTACGAGCAGTACTTC
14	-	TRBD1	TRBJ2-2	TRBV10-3	CAIGTGEGTGELFF	TGTGCCATTGGGACAGGGGAAGGTACCGGGGAGCTGTTTTTT
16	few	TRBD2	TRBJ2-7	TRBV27	CASSTPLREGRFEQYF	TGTGCCAGCAGTACCCCTTTGAGGGAGGGCCGTTTCGAGCAGTACTTC
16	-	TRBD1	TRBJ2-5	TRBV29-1	CSVTSYRDRGQETQYF	TGCAGCGTTACTTCTTATCGGGACAGGGGCCAAGAGACCCAGTACTTC
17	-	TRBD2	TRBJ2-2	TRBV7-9	CASSPAGLAGGAGELFF	TGTGCCAGCAGCCCGGCGGGACTAGCGGGAGGAGCCGGGGAGCTGTTTTTT
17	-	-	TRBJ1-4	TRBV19	CASSIAPMQGPNEKLFF	TGTGCCAGTAGTATAGCCCCCATGCAGGGACCTAATGAAAAACTGTTTTTT
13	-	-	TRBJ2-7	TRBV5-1	CASSIDISYEQYF	TGCGCCAGCAGCATTGACATCTCCTACGAGCAGTACTTC
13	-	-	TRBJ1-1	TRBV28	CASSPQVRAEAFF	TGTGCCAGCAGTCCGCAGGTGAGGGCTGAAGCTTTCTTT
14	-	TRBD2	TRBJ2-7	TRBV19	CATQGGGSWYEQYF	TGTGCCACCCAGGGTGGCGGGAGCTGGTACGAGCAGTACTTC